A selection of T cell receptor beta chains follows, all from one sample in a study of STAT5B mutations in CD4+ large granular lymphocyte leukemia. The assay was immunoSEQ multiplex PCR, and TCRdb's table has in-frame clones only and misses some. The sample includes roughly 32,000 clones, approximately 79% seen only once; the top ten take about 2.1%. Specimen: CD4+ T cells from blood buffy coats. All receptors derive from a human donor in good health. CDR3s include the opening cysteine and the closing phenylalanine or tryptophan. The D gene is left open where the match is weak. Some rows have no size entry. The others give once, few or many, or a class for an expanded clone.

clone_size: medium-sized
v_call: TRBV6-5
d_call: NA
j_call: TRBJ2-2
cdr3_nt: TGTGCCAGCAGTTACCGGGGCGAGACCGGGGAGCTGTTTTTT
cdr3_aa: CASSYRGETGELFF

clone_size: NA
v_call: TRBV5-6
d_call: NA
j_call: TRBJ1-1
cdr3_nt: TGTGCCAGCAGCTTGACCCTAGGCAACACTGAAGCTTTCTTT
cdr3_aa: CASSLTLGNTEAFF

clone_size: NA
v_call: TRBV2
d_call: NA
j_call: TRBJ1-6
cdr3_nt: TGTGCCAGCAAAGGGCTAAGCTCCTATAATTCACCCCTCCACTTT
cdr3_aa: CASKGLSSYNSPLHF

clone_size: NA
v_call: TRBV7-2
d_call: TRBD1
j_call: TRBJ2-5
cdr3_nt: TGTGCCAGCAGCTTAGCACAGGGGGCTTTCCCTCAAGAGACCCAGTACTTC
cdr3_aa: CASSLAQGAFPQETQYF

clone_size: NA
v_call: TRBV27
d_call: NA
j_call: TRBJ2-7
cdr3_nt: TGTGCCAGCAGTCCTCGTAGGGACTACGAGCAGTACTTC
cdr3_aa: CASSPRRDYEQYF

clone_size: few
v_call: TRBV7-8
d_call: NA
j_call: TRBJ2-1
cdr3_nt: TGTGCCAGCAGCTTGCTAGGGGGAGTAGAGTATGAGCAGTTCTTC
cdr3_aa: CASSLLGGVEYEQFF

clone_size: NA
v_call: TRBV19
d_call: NA
j_call: TRBJ2-7
cdr3_nt: TGTGCCAGTAGTAGAATACTAGGGAACTCCTACGAGCAGTACTTC
cdr3_aa: CASSRILGNSYEQYF

clone_size: NA
v_call: TRBV30
d_call: NA
j_call: TRBJ1-3
cdr3_nt: TGTGCCTGGACTCTGGGAAACACCATATATTTT
cdr3_aa: CAWTLGNTIYF

clone_size: NA
v_call: TRBV19
d_call: TRBD1
j_call: TRBJ1-6
cdr3_nt: TGTGCCAGTAGTACCGGGACAGGGGGCTTGCCCCTCCACTTT
cdr3_aa: CASSTGTGGLPLHF

clone_size: NA
v_call: TRBV10-2
d_call: NA
j_call: TRBJ1-5
cdr3_nt: TGCGCCAGCAGTGCCACCGCGCAGGCCGGCCAGCCCCAGCATTTT
cdr3_aa: CASSATAQAGQPQHF

clone_size: NA
v_call: TRBV28
d_call: TRBD2
j_call: TRBJ2-3
cdr3_nt: TGTGCCAGCAGTTCCACATCCACCGGGGGGGATACGCAGTATTTT
cdr3_aa: CASSSTSTGGDTQYF

clone_size: once
v_call: TRBV6-5
d_call: NA
j_call: TRBJ1-1
cdr3_nt: TGTGCCAGCAGTTACTCGACCGTGAACACTGAAGCTTTCTTT
cdr3_aa: CASSYSTVNTEAFF

clone_size: NA
v_call: TRBV11-2
d_call: TRBD2
j_call: TRBJ2-7
cdr3_nt: TGTGCCAGCAGCTTAGTTGGCGGGAGGGCCAAGAGGAACGAGCAGTACTTC
cdr3_aa: CASSLVGGRAKRNEQYF

clone_size: NA
v_call: TRBV7-9
d_call: NA
j_call: TRBJ1-3
cdr3_nt: TGTGCCAGCAGCCCACAGGGAGGGCAAGGAAACACCATATATTTT
cdr3_aa: CASSPQGGQGNTIYF

clone_size: NA
v_call: TRBV6-1
d_call: NA
j_call: TRBJ1-2
cdr3_nt: TGTGCCAGCAGTGAAGGTGCAGCGAACTATGGCTACACCTTC
cdr3_aa: CASSEGAANYGYTF

clone_size: NA
v_call: TRBV25-1
d_call: NA
j_call: TRBJ2-1
cdr3_nt: TGTGCCAGCAGTGAGCAGTTCTTC
cdr3_aa: CASSEQFF

clone_size: NA
v_call: TRBV30
d_call: TRBD2
j_call: TRBJ2-7
cdr3_nt: TGTGCCTGGAGTGCCGGACTAGCGGGATACGAGCAGTACTTC
cdr3_aa: CAWSAGLAGYEQYF

clone_size: NA
v_call: TRBV4-1
d_call: TRBD1
j_call: TRBJ2-4
cdr3_nt: TGCGCCAGTAAAGGAGAAGGGGGCGAGCGGATTCAGTACTTC
cdr3_aa: CASKGEGGERIQYF

clone_size: NA
v_call: TRBV29-1
d_call: NA
j_call: TRBJ2-2
cdr3_nt: TGCAGCGTTGAAGATCCGGCAGGGGGGGTCGGGGAGCTGTTTTTT
cdr3_aa: CSVEDPAGGVGELFF

clone_size: NA
v_call: TRBV6-1
d_call: NA
j_call: TRBJ2-4
cdr3_nt: TGTGCCAGCAGTGACGGAGGGAGAAACATTCAGTACTTC
cdr3_aa: CASSDGGRNIQYF

clone_size: NA
v_call: TRBV7-6
d_call: TRBD1
j_call: TRBJ1-1
cdr3_nt: TGTGCCAGCAGCGTGTACAGGGGGAACACTGAAGCTTTCTTT
cdr3_aa: CASSVYRGNTEAFF

clone_size: once
v_call: TRBV4-2
d_call: TRBD1
j_call: TRBJ1-3
cdr3_nt: TGTGCCAGCAGCTTAGCCGGGCAGGGGGCGGGTGGAAACACCATATATTTT
cdr3_aa: CASSLAGQGAGGNTIYF

clone_size: NA
v_call: TRBV7-2
d_call: TRBD2
j_call: TRBJ2-2
cdr3_nt: TGTGCCAGCAGCCTAGGACTAGCGGTTAACACCGGGGAGCTGTTTTTT
cdr3_aa: CASSLGLAVNTGELFF

clone_size: NA
v_call: TRBV12-5
d_call: TRBD1
j_call: TRBJ1-5
cdr3_nt: TGTGCTAGTGGTTGGACAGGGGGTGGCAATCAGCCCCAGCATTTT
cdr3_aa: CASGWTGGGNQPQHF

clone_size: NA
v_call: TRBV5-1
d_call: NA
j_call: TRBJ2-1
cdr3_nt: TGCGCCAGCAGCTTGCACCCTCGGGGATACAATGAGCAGTTCTTC
cdr3_aa: CASSLHPRGYNEQFF

clone_size: NA
v_call: TRBV5-1
d_call: TRBD1
j_call: TRBJ1-2
cdr3_nt: TGCGCCAGCAGCTTAGGACAGGGTGATGGCTACACCTTC
cdr3_aa: CASSLGQGDGYTF

clone_size: few
v_call: TRBV23-1
d_call: NA
j_call: TRBJ1-1
cdr3_nt: TGCGCCAGCGAGAACAGGGCGAACACTGAAGCTTTCTTT
cdr3_aa: CASENRANTEAFF

clone_size: NA
v_call: TRBV6-1
d_call: NA
j_call: TRBJ2-5
cdr3_nt: TGTGCCTCAAGGCCGAACCAAGAGACCCAGTACTTC
cdr3_aa: CASRPNQETQYF

clone_size: few
v_call: TRBV6-5
d_call: NA
j_call: TRBJ1-2
cdr3_nt: TGTGCCAGCAGACCCCTAACGAACTATGGCTACACCTTC
cdr3_aa: CASRPLTNYGYTF

clone_size: NA
v_call: TRBV30
d_call: TRBD1
j_call: TRBJ2-7
cdr3_nt: TGTGCCCTCTCACCGACAGGGTCCTACGAGCAGTACTTC
cdr3_aa: CALSPTGSYEQYF

clone_size: NA
v_call: TRBV29-1
d_call: NA
j_call: TRBJ1-1
cdr3_nt: TGCAGCGTTGAAGATACGGCAACCGGCCTGATGCACACTGAAGCTTTCTTT
cdr3_aa: CSVEDTATGLMHTEAFF

clone_size: NA
v_call: TRBV28
d_call: TRBD1
j_call: TRBJ2-7
cdr3_nt: TGTGCCAGCAGTTTACCCCCGGGACAGCCTTACGAGCAGTACTTC
cdr3_aa: CASSLPPGQPYEQYF

clone_size: few
v_call: TRBV30
d_call: TRBD1
j_call: TRBJ1-2
cdr3_nt: TGTGCCTGGAGTGTACGGGCAGGGGGGTACTATGGCTACACCTTC
cdr3_aa: CAWSVRAGGYYGYTF

clone_size: once
v_call: TRBV11-2
d_call: NA
j_call: TRBJ1-1
cdr3_nt: TGTGCCAGCAGCCCTAGGTTTACGGACACTGAAGCTTTCTTT
cdr3_aa: CASSPRFTDTEAFF

clone_size: NA
v_call: TRBV2
d_call: NA
j_call: TRBJ1-5
cdr3_nt: TGTGCCAGCAGTGATAATCAGCCCCAGCATTTT
cdr3_aa: CASSDNQPQHF

clone_size: NA
v_call: TRBV9
d_call: NA
j_call: TRBJ2-3
cdr3_nt: TGTGCCAGCAGCGTAGAATTGGGGGTCGCGAGTACAGATACGCAGTATTTT
cdr3_aa: CASSVELGVASTDTQYF

clone_size: NA
v_call: TRBV10-3
d_call: NA
j_call: TRBJ2-7
cdr3_nt: TGTGCCATCAGTGACTCCCCGGGGGACGAGCAGTACTTC
cdr3_aa: CAISDSPGDEQYF

clone_size: NA
v_call: TRBV9
d_call: TRBD2
j_call: TRBJ2-5
cdr3_nt: TGTGCCAGCAGCGCTAGCGGGGGACGAGAGACCCAGTACTTC
cdr3_aa: CASSASGGRETQYF

clone_size: NA
v_call: TRBV2
d_call: TRBD2
j_call: TRBJ2-1
cdr3_nt: TGTGCCAACGACGGACTAGCGGGGTCAAATTGGGCCTACAATGAGCAGTTCTTC
cdr3_aa: CANDGLAGSNWAYNEQFF

clone_size: NA
v_call: TRBV2
d_call: NA
j_call: TRBJ2-4
cdr3_nt: TGTGCCAGCAGTGAATGGTCAGGAGGAATTCAGTACTTC
cdr3_aa: CASSEWSGGIQYF

clone_size: NA
v_call: TRBV6-1
d_call: NA
j_call: TRBJ2-5
cdr3_nt: TGTGCCAGCACACTCCAAGAGACCCAGTACTTC
cdr3_aa: CASTLQETQYF

clone_size: NA
v_call: TRBV14
d_call: NA
j_call: TRBJ1-1
cdr3_nt: TGTGCCAGCAGCCAGATACAGGGCAGGACTGAAGCTTTCTTT
cdr3_aa: CASSQIQGRTEAFF

clone_size: NA
v_call: TRBV6-1
d_call: TRBD2
j_call: TRBJ2-4
cdr3_nt: TGTGCCACCTCAGCGGGGGGGCCTCCAAACATTCAGTACTTC
cdr3_aa: CATSAGGPPNIQYF